The sample holds a few counts of the clone carrying this T cell receptor beta chain. Only in-frame clones appear in the TCRdb table, and some are missing; sequencing was by immunoSEQ multiplex PCR. The sample has some 210,000 clones, roughly 82% seen once. The sample is drawn from a study of blood T cell repertoires in COVID-19. Between the trimmed V and J ends, which lost 5 bases and 9 bases, there was a span of 17 bases. The germline V gene encodes CDR1 SNHLY and CDR2 FYNNEI. CDR3 length equals 15 residues. The source is a middle-aged woman with acute or convalescent COVID-19. What was sequenced was peripheral blood. This sequence joins TRBV2 and TRBJ1-6; the D gene is possibly TRBD1 (6 bases). CDR3 nucleotide sequence: TGTGCCAGCAGTCCCCAAGCCAGGGGCGGTTCACCCCTCCACTTT. It is translated as CASSPQARGGSPLHF.